Described below is a single TCR beta chain sequence and its context. No cognate antigen has been identified for it. No base quality information exists; no much larger clone differs at one position. Read against the paper, the sample's time point label means: baseline before first vaccination. According to the study, the label for this sample's treatment or condition signals: meningococcal conjugate vaccine given as trial control. Vaccinee samples came from UK trials COV001 and COV002, including a single-blind randomized controlled phase 2/3 trial of AZD1222 (ChAdOx1 nCoV-19) in healthy adults. For TCRbeta chain sequencing, PBMC samples from trial participants were taken at day 0 and at day 28 after the second dose. The sample comes from a study of T cell responses to AZD1222 COVID-19 vaccine (dated by TCRdb to the early 2020s). General notes on the study: TCR sequencing was performed for fewer than 250 trial participants, of whom roughly 200 were given two doses of AZD1222 and around 25 were given two doses of MenACWY control vaccine. Enrollment into the trials was organized by age into subgroups of 18-55, 56-69 and 70-plus years, and those subgroups contained approximately 150, 30 and 60 TCR-sequenced participants, respectively.

At the junction V is shortened by 6 bases and J by 6 bases, with 15 bases in between. Its CDR3 holds 13 amino acids, cysteine through phenylalanine. Solely the CDR3 DNA is kept, with 39 bases framed from the first base. The germline V gene (reference sequence) sets CDR1 to SEHNR and CDR2 to FQNEAQ. The CDR3 regions of human TCRbeta chains were subjected to immunosequencing. Per the source publication's procedure: Repertoire TCRs were matched against a reference library of SARS-CoV-2-specific TCRs generated with the MIRA antigen-specificity platform. Breadth was defined as the fraction of unique TCRs that were SARS-CoV-2-associated, and depth was defined as the fraction of total T cells that were SARS-CoV-2-associated. Using the MIRA data, each spike-specific TCR was mapped to the spike region that the TCR reacts to and placed in a CD4 or CD8 class. Log10-transformed breadth and depth values were compared by one-way ANOVA with Sidak's multiple comparisons tests. TCRdb took this table from immuneACCESS and kept in-frame rearrangements with V and J called. Such tables lack part of the clones; where checked against another copy, unresolved V genes explain under half of the gap, and the rest is unexplained. V and J calls plus clone size are reproduced from that table; the DNA served to infer D and trimming. This sample holds some 150,000 clones; about 93% were observed only once. The top ten clones comprise roughly 2.8% of the sample.

Results the study describes overall, beyond this receptor: Participants were mostly white British and included more females than males, and it was suggested by the authors that clonal diversity may have been underestimated. Because no day 14 peak-response samples were available, the repertoires could be characterized only after the peak T cell response. Epitopes outside the regions mutated in the B.1.351 and B.1.1.7 variants were reportedly recognized by nearly half of the unique spike-specific TCRs. The vaccine-associated CD4 TCRs covered the entire spike protein, and the dominant responses fell in regions 160-218 and 743-854. A significant rise in spike-specific TCR breadth and depth was observed after two AZD1222 doses relative to day 0 and relative to MenACWY recipients. Only five to seven AZD1222 recipients were SARS-CoV-2 seropositive at baseline, limiting conclusions about previously exposed vaccinees. In the small 56-69-year group, the increase in depth fell short of significance, most likely because of low power.

This chain is built from TRBV7-9 and TRBJ2-7; TRBD1 is a possible D gene, resting on 6 matching bases. The sequence came from an adult in good health. This specimen was peripheral blood, taken on day 0 of MenACWY control vaccination. The CDR3 sequence is CASRGGKAGEQYF. The bases are TGTGCCAGCAGAGGGGGTAAGGCGGGCGAGCAGTACTTC. This CDR3, with the reference TRBV7-9 and TRBJ2-7 proteins standing in past its ends, gives the full variable domain DTGVSQNPRHKITKRGQNVTFRCDPISEHNRLYWYRQTLGQGPEFLTYFQNEAQLEKSRLLSDRFSAERPKGSFSTLEIQRTEQGDSAMYLCASRGGKAGEQYFGPGTRLTVT.